This TCR beta chain was documented in a study of vaccination and CD4 T cells after COVID-19. Whole-study context: Six males and four females constituted the convalescent cohort, two of whom were Hispanic.

Study-wide results and caveats: A median roughly 84% of convalescent patients' SARS-CoV-2-reactive clones emerged only after vaccination.

Cultured CD4+ T-cell DNA underwent Oncomine TCR Beta short-read sequencing. TCRdb analysed the PCR reads with MiXCR anew, one entry per CDR3 protein. The sample lists some 10,000 distinct CDR3 sequences; 43% were seen once. Turning to this clonotype: Its specificity is not known.

The CDR3 is made up of 15 amino acids. V was clipped by 1 base and J by 0 bases, with 4 bases between them. Treatment: roughly 11-day PBMC culture with coronavirus spike peptide pools or control peptides (ViraFEST assay). First, ViraFEST expanded antigen-specific T cells with peptide pools, and next it sequenced the TCRs. Alongside 7.5 to 10 IU/ml IL-2 and roughly 10 ug/ml peptide pools, PBMCs were cultured at some 2 million per well. The origin of this receptor is a human donor who had recovered from COVID-19. Sequenced sample: CD4+ T cells from blood, cultured in vitro. The chain uses TRBV12-3 or TRBV12-4 and TRBJ1-6, with D unresolved. CDR3 protein: CASSLESSYNSPLHF. CDR3 coding DNA: TGTGCCAGCAGTTTAGAGAGCTCCTATAATTCACCCCTCCACTTT.